The present TCR beta chain was sequenced within a study of shared clonotypes between healthy human individuals. The study, taken as a whole, reports: Sequencing depth was a factor that was expected to affect clonotype sharing among donors. Sharing across four donors was highest in naive CD4 (approximately 5%) and lowest in memory CD8 (around 0.4%). Sorted-subset samples were not fully sequenced, rarefaction indicated.

Note on this clone: Its antigen is unknown.

Libraries were prepared by immunoSEQ multiplex PCR; TCRdb keeps only in-frame clonotypes and omits some of them. In the table there are a few million clones, 80% to 95% of which are singletons. Only CD45RO-negative cells positively selected for CCR7 counted as naive CD8 cells, so terminally differentiated effector memory CD45RA+ cells were excluded. This TCR was recovered from a man aged 18-30 years in good health. Some clones in this sample may be carry-over from other donors' samples. What was sequenced was naive CD8+ T cells from PBMCs.

The CDR3 region is CASSFRDSRNQPQHF. In DNA form, the CDR3 reads TGTGCCAGCAGCTTTCGGGACAGCCGGAATCAGCCCCAGCATTTT. The V gene is TRBV13, the J gene TRBJ1-5; the match to TRBD1 covers 7 bases. V shed 3 bases, J shed 4 bases, and the junction held 6 bases outside the gene matches. This CDR3 is built from 15 residues. Germline CDR1 reads PRHDT; CDR2 reads FYEKMQ (reference sequence).